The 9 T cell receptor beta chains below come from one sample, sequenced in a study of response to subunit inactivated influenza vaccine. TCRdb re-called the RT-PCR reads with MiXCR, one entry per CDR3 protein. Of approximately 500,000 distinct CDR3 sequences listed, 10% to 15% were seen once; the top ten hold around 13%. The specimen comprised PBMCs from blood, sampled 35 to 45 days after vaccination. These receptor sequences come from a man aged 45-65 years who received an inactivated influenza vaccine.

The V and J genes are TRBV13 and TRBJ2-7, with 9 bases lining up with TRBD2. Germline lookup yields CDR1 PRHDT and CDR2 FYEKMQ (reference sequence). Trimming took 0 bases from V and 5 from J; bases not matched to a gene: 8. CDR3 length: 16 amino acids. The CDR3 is CASSLGLGTSLHEQYF. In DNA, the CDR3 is TGTGCCAGCAGCTTAGGCTTAGGGACTAGCCTACACGAGCAGTACTTC.

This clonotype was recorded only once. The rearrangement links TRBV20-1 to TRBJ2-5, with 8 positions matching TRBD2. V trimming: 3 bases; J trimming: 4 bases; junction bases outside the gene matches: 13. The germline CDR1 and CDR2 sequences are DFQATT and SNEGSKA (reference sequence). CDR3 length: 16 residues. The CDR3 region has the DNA TGCAGTGCTAGGACGGGAGGGAGGTCACCTCTAGAGACCCAGTACTTC. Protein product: CSARTGGRSPLETQYF.

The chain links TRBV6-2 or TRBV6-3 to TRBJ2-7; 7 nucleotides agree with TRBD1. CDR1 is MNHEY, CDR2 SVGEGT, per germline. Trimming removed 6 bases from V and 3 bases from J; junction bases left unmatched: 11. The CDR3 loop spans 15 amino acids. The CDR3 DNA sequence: TGTGCCAGCAGACGGTACGGGACAGAGATCTACGAGCAGTACTTC. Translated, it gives CASRRYGTEIYEQYF.

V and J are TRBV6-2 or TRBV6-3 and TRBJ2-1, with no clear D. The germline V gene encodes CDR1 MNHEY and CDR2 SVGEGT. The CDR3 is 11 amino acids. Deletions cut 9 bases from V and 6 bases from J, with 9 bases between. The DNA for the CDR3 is TGTGCCAGTCTACGGTCCAATGAGCAGTTCTTC. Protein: CASLRSNEQFF.

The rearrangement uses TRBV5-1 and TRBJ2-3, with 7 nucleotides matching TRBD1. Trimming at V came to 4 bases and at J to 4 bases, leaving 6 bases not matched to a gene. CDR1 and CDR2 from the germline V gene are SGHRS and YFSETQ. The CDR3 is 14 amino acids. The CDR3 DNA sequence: TGCGCCAGCAGCGCTGACAGGGTCCCAGATACGCAGTATTTT. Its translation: CASSADRVPDTQYF.

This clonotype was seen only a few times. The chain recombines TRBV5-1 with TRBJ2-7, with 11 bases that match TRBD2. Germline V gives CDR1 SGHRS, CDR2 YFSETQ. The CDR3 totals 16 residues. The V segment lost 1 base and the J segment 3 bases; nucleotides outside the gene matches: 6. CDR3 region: CASSLPRGTSGYEQYF. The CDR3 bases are TGCGCCAGCAGCTTGCCCCGCGGGACTAGCGGCTACGAGCAGTACTTC. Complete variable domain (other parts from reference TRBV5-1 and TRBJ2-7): KAGVTQTPRYLIKTRGQQVTLSCSPISGHRSVSWYQQTPGQGLQFLFEYFSETQRNKGNFPGRFSGRQFSNSRSEMNVSTLELGDSALYLCASSLPRGTSGYEQYFGPGTRLTVT.

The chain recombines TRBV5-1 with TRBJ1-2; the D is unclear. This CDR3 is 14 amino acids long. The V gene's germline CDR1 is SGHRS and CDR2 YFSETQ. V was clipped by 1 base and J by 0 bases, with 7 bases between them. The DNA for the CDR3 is TGCGCCAGCAGCTTGCGGCTGTCTAACTATGGCTACACCTTC. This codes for CASSLRLSNYGYTF. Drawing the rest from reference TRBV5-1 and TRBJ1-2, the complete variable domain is KAGVTQTPRYLIKTRGQQVTLSCSPISGHRSVSWYQQTPGQGLQFLFEYFSETQRNKGNFPGRFSGRQFSNSRSEMNVSTLELGDSALYLCASSLRLSNYGYTFGSGTRLTVV.

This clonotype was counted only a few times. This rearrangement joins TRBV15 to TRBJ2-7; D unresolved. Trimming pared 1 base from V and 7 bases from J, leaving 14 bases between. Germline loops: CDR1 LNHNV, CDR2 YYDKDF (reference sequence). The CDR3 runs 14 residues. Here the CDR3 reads CATSRGADFFEQYF. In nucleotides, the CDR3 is TGTGCCACCAGCAGAGGGGCCGATTTTTTTGAGCAGTACTTC.

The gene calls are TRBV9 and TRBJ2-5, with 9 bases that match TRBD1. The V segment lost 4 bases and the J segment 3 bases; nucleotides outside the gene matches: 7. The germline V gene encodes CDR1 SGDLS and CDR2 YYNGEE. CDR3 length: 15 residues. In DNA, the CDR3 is TGTGCCAGCAGCATACAGGGGGCGAGGGAAGAGACCCAGTACTTC. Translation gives CASSIQGAREETQYF.